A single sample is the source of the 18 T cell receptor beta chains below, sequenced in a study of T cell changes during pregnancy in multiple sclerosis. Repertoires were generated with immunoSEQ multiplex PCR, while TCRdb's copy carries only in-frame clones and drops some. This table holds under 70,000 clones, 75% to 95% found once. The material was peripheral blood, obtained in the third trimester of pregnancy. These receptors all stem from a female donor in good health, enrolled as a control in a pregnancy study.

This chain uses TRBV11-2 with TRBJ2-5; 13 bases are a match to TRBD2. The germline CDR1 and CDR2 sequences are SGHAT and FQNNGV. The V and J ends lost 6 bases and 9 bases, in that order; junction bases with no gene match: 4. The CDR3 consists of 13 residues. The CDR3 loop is CASSYGLAGAQYF. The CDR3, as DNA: TGTGCCAGCAGTTATGGACTAGCGGGGGCCCAGTACTTC.

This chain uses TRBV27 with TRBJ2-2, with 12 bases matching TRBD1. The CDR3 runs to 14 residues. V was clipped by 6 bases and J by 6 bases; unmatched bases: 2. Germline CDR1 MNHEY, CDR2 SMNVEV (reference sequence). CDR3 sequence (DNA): TGTGCCAGCAGGGGACAGGGGGCGCCCGGGGAGCTGTTTTTT. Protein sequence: CASRGQGAPGELFF.

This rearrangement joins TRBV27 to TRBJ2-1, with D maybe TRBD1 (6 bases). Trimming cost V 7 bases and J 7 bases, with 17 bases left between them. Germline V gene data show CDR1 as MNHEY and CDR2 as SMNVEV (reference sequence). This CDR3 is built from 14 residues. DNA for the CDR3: TGTGCCAGCAACACTCACAGGGAGAGGAATGAGCAGTTCTTC. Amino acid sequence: CASNTHRERNEQFF.

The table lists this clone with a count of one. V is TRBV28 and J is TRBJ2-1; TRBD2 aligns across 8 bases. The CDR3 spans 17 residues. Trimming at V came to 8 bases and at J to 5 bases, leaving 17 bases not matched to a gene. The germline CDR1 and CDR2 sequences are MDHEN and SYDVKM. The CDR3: CASPLMKTSGNNNEQFF. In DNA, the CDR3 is TGTGCCAGCCCACTTATGAAAACTAGCGGCAATAACAATGAGCAGTTCTTC.

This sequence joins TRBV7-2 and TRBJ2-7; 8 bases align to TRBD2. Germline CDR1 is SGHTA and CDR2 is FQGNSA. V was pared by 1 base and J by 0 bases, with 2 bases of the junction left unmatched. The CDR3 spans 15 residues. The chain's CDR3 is CASSLERGFSYEQYF. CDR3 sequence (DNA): TGTGCCAGCAGCTTAGAGCGGGGGTTCTCCTACGAGCAGTACTTC.

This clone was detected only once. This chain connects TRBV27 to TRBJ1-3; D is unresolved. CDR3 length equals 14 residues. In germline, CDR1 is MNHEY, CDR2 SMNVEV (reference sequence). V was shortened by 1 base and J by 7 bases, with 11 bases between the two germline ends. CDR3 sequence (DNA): TGTGCCAGCAGTTTATTTCTGGGAGGGAACACCATATATTTT. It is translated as CASSLFLGGNTIYF.

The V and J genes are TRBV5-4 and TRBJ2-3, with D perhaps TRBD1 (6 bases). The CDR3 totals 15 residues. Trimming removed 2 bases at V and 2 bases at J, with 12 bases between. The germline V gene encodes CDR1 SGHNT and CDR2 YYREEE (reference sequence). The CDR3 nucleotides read TGTGCCAGCAGCTTCCGGGACACCACCACAGATACGCAGTATTTT. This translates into CASSFRDTTTDTQYF.

This CDR3 reads CASSEALLGPNQPQHF. In DNA form, the CDR3 reads TGTGCCAGCAGTGAAGCGCTTTTGGGGCCCAATCAGCCCCAGCATTTT. V gene TRBV2 combines with J gene TRBJ1-5; D possibly corresponds to TRBD1 (5 bases). Germline values: CDR1 SNHLY, CDR2 FYNNEI. The CDR3 covers 16 residues. V gave up 0 bases and J gave up 3 bases, with 12 bases separating them.

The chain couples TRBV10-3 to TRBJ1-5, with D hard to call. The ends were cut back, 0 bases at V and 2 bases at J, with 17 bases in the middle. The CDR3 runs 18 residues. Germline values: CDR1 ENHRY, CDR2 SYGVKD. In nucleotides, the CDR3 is TGTGCCATCAGTGAGTCGAAGGGTCTTCTGGGAGGCAATCAGCCCCAGCATTTT. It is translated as CAISESKGLLGGNQPQHF.

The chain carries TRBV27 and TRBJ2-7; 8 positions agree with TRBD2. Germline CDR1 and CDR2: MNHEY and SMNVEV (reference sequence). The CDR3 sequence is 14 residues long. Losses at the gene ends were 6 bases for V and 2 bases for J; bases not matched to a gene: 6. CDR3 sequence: CASRDSGTTYEQYF. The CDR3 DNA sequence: TGTGCCAGCAGGGATAGCGGGACAACCTACGAGCAGTACTTC.

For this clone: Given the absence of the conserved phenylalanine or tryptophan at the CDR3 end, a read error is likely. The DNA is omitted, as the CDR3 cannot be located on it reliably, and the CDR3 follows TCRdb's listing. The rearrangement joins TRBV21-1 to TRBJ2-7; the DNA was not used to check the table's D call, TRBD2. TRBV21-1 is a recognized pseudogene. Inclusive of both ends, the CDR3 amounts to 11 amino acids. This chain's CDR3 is CASSKAGGRDL.

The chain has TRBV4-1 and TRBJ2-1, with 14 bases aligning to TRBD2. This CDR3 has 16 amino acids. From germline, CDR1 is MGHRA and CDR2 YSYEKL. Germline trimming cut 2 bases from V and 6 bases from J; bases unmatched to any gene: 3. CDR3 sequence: CASSQPTSGGGNEQFF. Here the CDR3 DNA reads TGCGCCAGCAGCCAACCGACTAGCGGGGGGGGCAATGAGCAGTTCTTC.

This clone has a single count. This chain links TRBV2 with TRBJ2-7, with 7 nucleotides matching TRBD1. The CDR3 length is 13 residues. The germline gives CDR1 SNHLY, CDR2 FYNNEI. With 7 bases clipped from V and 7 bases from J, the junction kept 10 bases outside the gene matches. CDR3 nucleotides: TGTGCCAGCAAGGGGGCCCACACCCCTGAGCAGTACTTC. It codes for CASKGAHTPEQYF.

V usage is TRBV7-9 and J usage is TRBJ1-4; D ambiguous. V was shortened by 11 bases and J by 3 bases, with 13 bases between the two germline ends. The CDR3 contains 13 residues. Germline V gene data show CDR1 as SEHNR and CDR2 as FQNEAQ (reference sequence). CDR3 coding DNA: TGTGCCGGAGGGCGCCTATCTAATGAAAAACTGTTTTTT. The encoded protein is CAGGRLSNEKLFF.

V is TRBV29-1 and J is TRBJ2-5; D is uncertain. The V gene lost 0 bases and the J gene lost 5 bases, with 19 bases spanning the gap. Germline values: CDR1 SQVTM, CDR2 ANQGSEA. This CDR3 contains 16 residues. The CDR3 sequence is CSVEDRLTGHGETQYF. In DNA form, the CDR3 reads TGCAGCGTTGAAGATCGGCTCACGGGTCACGGGGAGACCCAGTACTTC.

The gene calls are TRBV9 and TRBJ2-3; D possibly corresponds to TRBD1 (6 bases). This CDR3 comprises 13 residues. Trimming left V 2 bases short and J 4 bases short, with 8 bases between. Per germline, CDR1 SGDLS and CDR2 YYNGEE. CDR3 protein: CASSVQGPDTQYF. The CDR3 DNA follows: TGTGCCAGCAGCGTGCAGGGGCCAGATACGCAGTATTTT.

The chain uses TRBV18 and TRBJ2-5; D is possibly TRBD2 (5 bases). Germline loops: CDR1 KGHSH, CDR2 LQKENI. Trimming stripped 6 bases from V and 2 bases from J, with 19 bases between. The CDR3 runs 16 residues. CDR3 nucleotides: TGTGCCAGCTCCCTTCGAGCGGTGGGTCTTCAAGAGACCCAGTACTTC. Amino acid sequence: CASSLRAVGLQETQYF.

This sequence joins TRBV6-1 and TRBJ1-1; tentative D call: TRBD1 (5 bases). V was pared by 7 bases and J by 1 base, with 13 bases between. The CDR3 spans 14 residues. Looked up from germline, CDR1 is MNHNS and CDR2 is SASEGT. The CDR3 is CASTSGDSNTEAFF. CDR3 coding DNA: TGTGCCAGCACCTCGGGGGACTCGAACACTGAAGCTTTCTTT.